Below are 21 T cell receptor beta chains sequenced from a single sample in a study of human T cells and chemical hapten exposure. The total RNA was obtained from whole blood that was not fractionated. One entry per CDR3 protein, called by TCRdb with MiXCR from the 5' RACE reads. The sample has about 81,000 distinct CDR3 sequences, roughly 8% seen once. These receptors all stem from a male donor in good health.

The chain uses TRBV20-1 and TRBJ2-1, with 11 nucleotides matching TRBD2. CDR3 length: 14 amino acids. Germline loops: CDR1 DFQATT, CDR2 SNEGSKA (reference sequence). V lost 6 bases and J lost 9; bases outside the gene matches: 10. The CDR3 DNA reads TGCAGTGCGCGGGGACTAGCGGAGAATGGTGAGCAGTTCTTC. It encodes CSARGLAENGEQFF.

This clonotype was seen repeatedly, ten times or more. The rearrangement uses TRBV27 and TRBJ2-5; D is uncertain. V shed 5 bases and J shed 3 bases, with 4 bases lying between them. CDR1 MNHEY and CDR2 SMNVEV come from the germline V gene (reference sequence). This CDR3 contains 11 residues. CDR3 coding DNA: TGTGCCAGCAGTCATAAAGAGACCCAGTACTTC. Translated, it gives CASSHKETQYF.

V gene TRBV5-1 combines with J gene TRBJ2-7; 7 bases fit TRBD1. CDR3 size: 14 residues. V lost 4 bases and J lost 4; bases outside the gene matches: 8. The germline gives CDR1 SGHRS, CDR2 YFSETQ. The CDR3 protein is CASSAGTELYEQYF. The CDR3, as DNA: TGCGCCAGCAGCGCCGGGACAGAGTTGTACGAGCAGTACTTC.

There are a few counts of this clonotype. The chain recombines TRBV25-1 with TRBJ1-4; 11 bases align to TRBD1. Per germline, CDR1 MGHDK and CDR2 SYGVNS. V shed 5 bases and J 3 bases; nucleotides not matched to a gene: 8. CDR3 length: 17 residues. The CDR3 protein is CASSTWTGGVANEKLFF. The CDR3 coding sequence is TGTGCCAGCAGTACCTGGACAGGGGGCGTGGCTAATGAAAAACTGTTTTTT.

The genes are TRBV12-3 or TRBV12-4 and TRBJ1-3, with 7 positions matching TRBD1. The CDR3 totals 15 residues. The junction had 8 bases not matched to a gene; V was cut back by 5 bases and J by 4 bases. The CDR3 spells CASSAQGTKGNTIYF. CDR3 sequence (DNA): TGTGCCAGCAGTGCACAGGGGACAAAAGGAAACACCATATATTTT.

The V call is TRBV27, the J call TRBJ1-5; D not certain. CDR3 length equals 15 residues. Per the germline V gene, CDR1 is MNHEY and CDR2 is SMNVEV (reference sequence). Trimming stripped 1 base from V and 3 bases from J, with 10 bases between. The chain's CDR3 is CASSLYVGSNQPQHF. The CDR3 DNA sequence: TGTGCCAGCAGTTTATACGTAGGGTCCAATCAGCCCCAGCATTTT.

The CDR3 region is CASSISGTGEGSEKLFF. As DNA, the CDR3 is TGTGCCAGCAGTATATCCGGGACAGGGGAAGGGAGTGAAAAACTGTTTTTT. The V and J genes are TRBV12-3 or TRBV12-4 and TRBJ1-4; the match to TRBD1 covers 10 bases. J was trimmed by 7 bases and V by 5 bases; bases with no gene match: 13. CDR3 size: 17 residues.

This clonotype turned up a few times. The chain has TRBV5-1 and TRBJ2-2; D might be TRBD2 (5 bases). Trimming left V 3 bases short and J 2 bases short, with 17 bases between. The CDR3 has 17 residues. Germline loops: CDR1 SGHRS, CDR2 YFSETQ. CDR3 amino acids: CASSYYGVHSNTGELFF. The CDR3 region has the DNA TGCGCCAGCAGCTATTACGGGGTTCATAGTAACACCGGGGAGCTGTTTTTT.

The rearrangement links TRBV10-2 to TRBJ2-1; 8 nucleotides align to TRBD2. This CDR3 region has 16 residues. The V gene's germline CDR1 is WSHSY and CDR2 SAAADI. The V segment lost 3 bases and the J segment 3 bases; nucleotides outside the gene matches: 7. CDR3: CASSEPWAGGYNEQFF. CDR3 sequence (DNA): TGCGCCAGCAGTGAACCGTGGGCGGGAGGCTACAATGAGCAGTTCTTC.

This chain joins TRBV5-1 and TRBJ1-1; D gene unclear. Looked up from germline, CDR1 is SGHRS and CDR2 is YFSETQ. V was cut by 5 bases and J by 0 bases, with 11 bases left in between. The CDR3 has 14 amino acids. CDR3 loop: CASRGLGMNTEAFF. DNA for the CDR3: TGCGCCAGCAGGGGTTTGGGAATGAACACTGAAGCTTTCTTT. Full variable domain (outside the CDR3, taken from reference TRBV5-1 and TRBJ1-1): KAGVTQTPRYLIKTRGQQVTLSCSPISGHRSVSWYQQTPGQGLQFLFEYFSETQRNKGNFPGRFSGRQFSNSRSEMNVSTLELGDSALYLCASRGLGMNTEAFFGQGTRLTVV.

This clonotype was counted only a few times. The CDR3 is CASSWEMTNEKLFF. The CDR3 nucleotides read TGCGCCAGCAGCTGGGAGATGACTAATGAAAAACTGTTTTTT. The J gene is TRBJ1-4, the V gene TRBV4-1; D is ambiguous. V was shortened by 5 bases and J by 2 bases, with 9 bases between the two germline ends. Germline V gene lookup returns CDR1 MGHRA and CDR2 YSYEKL. The CDR3 loop spans 14 amino acids.

This chain's CDR3 is CASSRQRMSYGYTF. DNA for the CDR3: TGTGCCAGTAGTCGCCAACGTATGTCTTATGGCTACACCTTC. The V call is TRBV19, the J call TRBJ1-2; D not resolved. With 5 bases removed from V and 5 bases from J, the gap between germline ends came to 15 bases. The CDR3 has 14 amino acids. Per the germline V gene, CDR1 is LNHDA and CDR2 is SQIVND (reference sequence).

In its sample, this clonotype was seen many times. The V call is TRBV6-1, the J call TRBJ2-7, with 7 bases identical to TRBD1. Germline loops: CDR1 MNHNS, CDR2 SASEGT. The CDR3 covers 14 residues. V was pared by 3 bases and J by 1 base, with 3 bases of the junction left unmatched. The CDR3 coding sequence is TGTGCCAGCAGTGACGGGGACAGATCCTACGAGCAGTACTTC. This codes for CASSDGDRSYEQYF.

This clonotype was seen at least ten times. J is TRBJ2-7 and V is TRBV23-1, with 8 bases fitting TRBD2. TRBV23-1 is noted as an ORF with a role that remains uncertain. V lost 8 bases to trimming and J lost 4 bases; unmatched junction nucleotides: 7. CDR3 length: 13 amino acids. CDR3 DNA sequence: TGCGCCAGCCCTCCGGGAGGGGTGTACGAGCAGTACTTC. Its protein is CASPPGGVYEQYF.

This clonotype was seen many times. The chain is built from TRBV11-2 and TRBJ2-3; 7 positions match TRBD2. The CDR3 sequence is 15 residues long. Germline CDR1 reads SGHAT; CDR2 reads FQNNGV. J gave up 5 bases and V 1 base, and 6 bases lay outside the gene matches. As DNA, the CDR3 is TGTGCCAGCAGCTTAGTCGGGTCTAGCGGAGATACGCAGTATTTT. Amino acids: CASSLVGSSGDTQYF.

There are many counts of this clonotype. The J gene is TRBJ2-3, the V gene TRBV18, with D tentatively TRBD2 (5 bases). The germline V and J ends were trimmed by 2 bases and 1 base, with 13 bases remaining between them. Per germline, CDR1 KGHSH and CDR2 LQKENI. This CDR3 is 16 amino acids long. CDR3: CASSPGPGRGTDTQYF. The CDR3 coding sequence is TGTGCCAGCTCACCAGGGCCGGGAAGGGGCACAGATACGCAGTATTTT. Combining the CDR3 with reference TRBV18 and TRBJ2-3 gives the whole variable domain NAGVMQNPRHLVRRRGQEARLRCSPMKGHSHVYWYRQLPEEGLKFMVYLQKENIIDESGMPKERFSAEFPKEGPSILRIQQVVRGDSAAYFCASSPGPGRGTDTQYFGPGTRLTVL.

This clonotype was seen many times. The rearrangement links TRBV29-1 to TRBJ2-7; D is ambiguous. The CDR3 sequence is 10 residues long. Trimming stripped 4 bases from V and 6 bases from J, with 7 bases between. CDR1 and CDR2 from the germline V gene are SQVTM and ANQGSEA. The CDR3 loop is CSVAEGEQYF. The CDR3 bases are TGCAGCGTTGCCGAAGGCGAGCAGTACTTC.

Only a few counts were recorded for this clonotype. V is TRBV6-1 and J is TRBJ1-1; 8 nucleotides align to TRBD1. CDR1 and CDR2 from the germline V gene are MNHNS and SASEGT. This CDR3 contains 14 residues. V shed 5 bases, J shed 6 bases, and the junction held 8 bases outside the gene matches. The CDR3 DNA follows: TGTGCCAGCAGTCCCCAGGGGGCTGTGGCTGAAGCTTTCTTT. As protein: CASSPQGAVAEAFF.

This clonotype was seen only a few times. The chain links TRBV7-9 to TRBJ2-1; TRBD2 agrees at 7 bases. Germline V gene data show CDR1 as SEHNR and CDR2 as FQNEAQ (reference sequence). CDR3 length equals 15 residues. Trimming cost V 5 bases and J 8 bases; bases outside gene matches: 12. The CDR3 DNA follows: TGTGCCAGCAGCCGGTCTGGGGGAGGGTCCGATGAGCAGTTCTTC. Amino acid sequence: CASSRSGGGSDEQFF.

The J gene is TRBJ2-7, the V gene TRBV25-1; 8 bases are shared with TRBD1. The CDR3 runs 13 residues. After removal of 6 bases from V and 3 bases from J, the junction contained 4 bases not matched to a gene. CDR1 is MGHDK and CDR2 is SYGVNS in the germline V gene. CDR3 coding DNA: TGTGCCAGCAGACAGGGGGTAGGCTACGAGCAGTACTTC. Residues: CASRQGVGYEQYF.

V gene TRBV6-5 combines with J gene TRBJ2-3, with 9 bases that match TRBD2. Germline loops: CDR1 MNHEY, CDR2 SVGAGI. Losses at the gene ends were 3 bases for V and 4 bases for J; bases not matched to a gene: 2. This CDR3 is built from 14 residues. CDR3 in amino acids: CASSYLAGSDTQYF. The CDR3 DNA follows: TGTGCCAGCAGTTATCTAGCGGGATCAGATACGCAGTATTTT.